This TCR beta chain emerged from a study of glioma-infiltrating T cells after dendritic cell vaccination (dated by TCRdb to the mid-2010s). Notes on the research overall: A cohort of approximately 15 glioblastoma patients from Phase I and II dendritic cell vaccination trials was included, of whom 9 were newly diagnosed and 6 had recurrent disease. Patients received autologous tumor lysate-pulsed dendritic cell vaccination between the early 2000s and the early 2010s. The vaccine was prepared from monocyte-derived dendritic cells that were cultured for seven days with IL-4 and GM-CSF and then pulsed overnight with autologous tumor lysate. Each patient was given three intradermal dendritic cell vaccine injections, spaced two weeks apart, in the arm below the axilla. Deep sequencing of TCR beta CDR3 regions was used to quantify tumor-infiltrating lymphocyte content and compare tumor and blood repertoires in dendritic cell-vaccinated glioblastoma patients. Survival after dendritic cell vaccination was correlated with TCR sequencing metrics such as TIL content and the overlap between tumor and blood repertoires. On the study overall, not on this receptor specifically: The three-group TCR overlap response model was described as speculative and requiring prospective validation. TCR clonality showed no direct relationship with survival, which suggests that a diverse polyclonal response may matter. The cohort was small and heterogeneous, only a few patients had full blood and tumor sets, and even fewer had initial-recurrent tumor pairs. Longer time to progression and overall survival after dendritic cell vaccination were predicted by higher estimated pretreatment TIL content.

A remark on this clone: Its antigen has not been determined. No base quality values were provided; no much bigger clone lies one nucleotide off.

TCRB CDR3 regions were amplified from about 1.9 ug genomic DNA, or all available DNA if less, using the immunoSEQ assay. The multiplex PCR relied on 60 forward primers for TCR V beta segments and 13 reverse primers for J beta segments. Synthetic control templates were spiked into each sample at limiting dilution to estimate reads per starting template. The Illumina HiSeq System generated 87 bp sequencing reads. Concerning the study's data processing: PCR and sequencing errors were removed by a nearest neighbor algorithm that merged closely related sequences. TCR overlap was defined as the percentage of unique tumor TCR beta sequences that were also found in the peripheral blood of the same patient. The source is immuneACCESS, and TCRdb retained only in-frame sequences with V and J called. Part of the clones is not carried over; for the studies checked, unresolved V genes explain less than half of this, and the remainder is unexplained. V, J and clone size were drawn from that table, and D and trimming were deduced from the DNA. Recorded for this sample are roughly 100,000 clones; about 85% of them occurred a single time. Of the sample, roughly 2.9% is held by the ten largest clones.

Patients were selected for having adequate residual fresh-frozen tumor tissue and more than two years of available survival data. None of the glioblastoma patients carried an isocitrate dehydrogenase mutation, although molecular status otherwise varied. PBMC were collected before vaccination, two weeks after the third vaccination, and at tumor progression if progression occurred. The Qiagen DNeasy Blood extraction Kit was used for extraction of genomic DNA. Per the germline V gene (reference sequence), MNHEY is the CDR1 and SMNVEV is the CDR2. V was cut back by 3 bases and J by 7 bases, leaving a gap of 12 bases between them. From the cysteine up to the phenylalanine, the CDR3 has a length of 13 residues. The read is trimmed to its CDR3 DNA, 39 bases read in frame from base 1.

The sequence was obtained from a human donor with glioblastoma. Recombination connected TRBV27 to TRBJ1-2; matching of 6 bases hints at TRBD1 as the D gene. Sample: blood, taken before dendritic cell vaccination. CDR3 protein: CASSFLGGGGYTF. The nucleotides read TGTGCCAGCAGTTTCCTAGGGGGTGGTGGCTACACCTTC.